Each of the 26 T cell receptor beta chains below was sequenced from the same sample in a study of Ad26.COV2.S vaccination and SARS-CoV-2 variants. The sample's treatment: 15 to 20 received Ad26.COV2.S at low or high dose, single or two shots; several received placebo; per-sample allocation not given. Day 63 after the first vaccine or placebo injection was the time point for sampling. TCRdb's table, derived via immunoSEQ multiplex PCR, lists solely in-frame clones and lacks some. This table holds 300,000 to 400,000 clones, 87% found once. The sequenced sample was peripheral blood, obtained in a trial of Ad26.COV2.S vaccine versus placebo. The receptors originated from a person aged 18-60 years who received the Ad26.COV2.S COVID-19 vaccine or a placebo.

This chain links TRBV6-5 with TRBJ1-1; 7 positions agree with TRBD1. The V gene end was trimmed by 2 bases and the J gene end by 4 bases; junction bases not matched to a gene: 4. Germline CDR1 is MNHEY and CDR2 is SVGAGI. This CDR3 has 14 amino acids. CDR3 bases: TGTGCCAGCAGTTACAGACAGGGAAGCACTGAAGCTTTCTTT. This gives the protein CASSYRQGSTEAFF.

This chain's CDR3 is CASSTQGGAEAFF. The CDR3 coding sequence is TGCGCCAGCAGCACCCAGGGAGGCGCTGAAGCTTTCTTT. This rearrangement joins TRBV4-3 to TRBJ1-1, with D perhaps matching TRBD1 (5 bases). CDR3 size: 13 residues. CDR1 and CDR2 (germline): LGHNA, YSLEER. The V gene lost 5 bases and the J gene lost 6 bases, with 13 bases spanning the gap.

V gene TRBV11-3 combines with J gene TRBJ2-7; D is ambiguous. CDR3 length equals 11 residues. Trimming pared 4 bases from V and 0 bases from J, leaving 1 base between. CDR1 and CDR2 (germline): SGHNT, YENEEA. The CDR3: CASSSSYEQYF. The CDR3, as DNA: TGTGCCAGCAGCTCCTCCTACGAGCAGTACTTC.

There are a few counts of this clone. The gene calls are TRBV6-1 and TRBJ2-7; a weak D match, TRBD1 (5 bases). CDR1 MNHNS and CDR2 SASEGT come from the germline V gene. The length of the CDR3 is 14 residues. Trimming cost V 3 bases and J 7 bases, with 16 bases left between them. The CDR3 DNA follows: TGTGCCAGCAGTGAGGGGCAGGGTTTGCGGGAGCAGTACTTC. This codes for CASSEGQGLREQYF.

This chain links TRBV19 with TRBJ1-1, with D tentatively TRBD1 (6 bases). V was pared by 5 bases and J by 4 bases, with 17 bases between. The CDR3 length is 15 residues. Germline V CDR1 and CDR2: LNHDA, SQIVND (reference sequence). The CDR3 nucleotides read TGTGCCAGTAGTTCTCTCACAGGGCCAGGCACTGAAGCTTTCTTT. This codes for CASSSLTGPGTEAFF. Combining the CDR3 with reference TRBV19 and TRBJ1-1 gives the whole variable domain DGGITQSPKYLFRKEGQNVTLSCEQNLNHDAMYWYRQDPGQGLRLIYYSQIVNDFQKGDIAEGYSVSREKKESFPLTVTSAQKNPTAFYLCASSSLTGPGTEAFFGQGTRLTVV.

The J gene is TRBJ2-2, the V gene TRBV2; 9 positions match TRBD1. V was pared by 7 bases and J by 3 bases, with 6 bases of the junction left unmatched. The CDR3 is 15 residues long. Per germline, CDR1 SNHLY and CDR2 FYNNEI. CDR3 sequence reads: CASKGTGQDTGELFF. DNA for the CDR3: TGTGCCAGCAAAGGGACAGGGCAAGACACCGGGGAGCTGTTTTTT.

The chain is built from TRBV10-2 and TRBJ2-7; unclear D gene. Trimming took 2 bases from V and 3 from J, leaving 2 bases between them. This CDR3 region has 11 residues. Germline lookup yields CDR1 WSHSY and CDR2 SAAADI. The CDR3 here is CASSEVYEQYF. The CDR3 nucleotides read TGCGCCAGCAGTGAGGTCTACGAGCAGTACTTC.

The chain is built from TRBV27 and TRBJ2-7, with 9 nucleotides matching TRBD2. CDR1 and CDR2 (germline): MNHEY, SMNVEV (reference sequence). V gave up 0 bases and J gave up 4 bases; unmatched junction bases: 1. The CDR3 contains 14 residues. CDR3: CASSLSSGGYEQYF. CDR3 DNA sequence: TGTGCCAGCAGTTTATCTAGCGGGGGATACGAGCAGTACTTC.

This chain uses TRBV5-5 with TRBJ1-4, with D unresolved. CDR1 and CDR2 (germline): SGHKS, YYEKEE (reference sequence). The V and J ends lost 6 bases and 3 bases respectively, with 15 bases between them. The CDR3 is 15 residues long. The CDR3 is CASTLSGYANEKLFF. For the CDR3, the DNA is TGTGCCAGCACCCTTAGTGGTTATGCTAATGAAAAACTGTTTTTT.

CDR3 protein: CASSPYGGGTDGYTF. The DNA for the CDR3 is TGTGCCAGCAGCCCGTATGGGGGAGGAACTGATGGCTACACCTTC. V is TRBV28 and J is TRBJ1-2; D might be TRBD1 (5 bases). Germline CDR1 reads MDHEN; CDR2 reads SYDVKM. This CDR3 spans 15 amino acids. V lost 6 bases and J lost 6, with 20 bases in between.

The chain employs TRBV12-3 or TRBV12-4 and TRBJ1-2, with unresolved D. The CDR3 has 13 amino acids. V lost 3 bases and J 3 bases, leaving 8 bases between the germline ends. The CDR3 coding sequence is TGTGCCAGCAGTTTTACCCAAGACTATGGCTACACCTTC. Translation: CASSFTQDYGYTF.

The genes are TRBV3-1 (or the pseudogene TRBV3-2) and TRBJ1-2; 7 bases fit TRBD1. The CDR3 is 15 residues long. With V trimmed by 3 bases and J by 3 bases, 7 bases remained unmatched. Per germline, CDR1 LGHDT and CDR2 YNNKEL (reference sequence). The CDR3 here is CASSHPGDRDYGYTF. As DNA, the CDR3 is TGTGCCAGCAGCCACCCGGGAGACAGGGACTATGGCTACACCTTC.

V and J are TRBV7-3 and TRBJ2-1; D is undetermined. Germline-derived CDR1 and CDR2 are SGHTA and FQGTGA. Trimming shortened V by 2 bases and J by 10 bases, and 9 bases separated the two germline ends. This CDR3 has 12 residues. CDR3 protein: CASSLGGREQFF. In nucleotides, the CDR3 is TGTGCCAGCAGCTTAGGCGGAAGGGAGCAGTTCTTC.

A single count supports this clone. The J gene is TRBJ1-6, the V gene TRBV5-4; no definite D call. Germline CDR1 is SGHNT and CDR2 is YYREEE (reference sequence). The V end lost 0 bases, the J end lost 7 bases, and 8 bases lay between the germline ends. The CDR3 length is 14 residues. CDR3 nucleotides: TGTGCCAGCAGCTTGGGAGAAGGCAATTCACCCCTCCACTTT. Translation gives CASSLGEGNSPLHF.

The chain has TRBV6-5 and TRBJ1-4, with D perhaps matching TRBD1 (5 bases). This CDR3 is 14 amino acids long. From germline, CDR1 is MNHEY and CDR2 SVGAGI. V was shortened by 7 bases and J by 8 bases, with 17 bases between the two germline ends. The CDR3 nucleotides are TGTGCCAGCAAAGCCGGGCAGGGCTGGGAAAAACTGTTTTTT. Amino acids: CASKAGQGWEKLFF.

This rearrangement joins TRBV6-2 or TRBV6-3 to TRBJ2-1, with 9 bases lining up with TRBD1. J was trimmed by 3 bases and V by 2 bases; bases with no gene match: 5. CDR3 length: 16 residues. Germline CDR1 MNHEY, CDR2 SVGEGT. The CDR3 region has the DNA TGTGCCAGCAGTTACGAGCGGACAGGGGTCTACAATGAGCAGTTCTTC. Amino acids: CASSYERTGVYNEQFF.

The table lists this clone with a count of one. Here the CDR3 reads CASSIGATRGTGELFF. In DNA form, the CDR3 reads TGCGCCAGCAGCATCGGGGCTACCCGAGGAACGGGGGAGCTGTTTTTT. This sequence joins TRBV5-1 and TRBJ2-2, with D perhaps given as TRBD1 or TRBD2 (5 bases each). Trimming left V 4 bases short and J 8 bases short, with 21 bases between. The CDR3 runs to 16 residues. The germline CDR1 and CDR2 sequences are SGHRS and YFSETQ.

This clone was detected only once. This sequence joins TRBV6-1 and TRBJ1-1; tentative D call: TRBD1 (5 bases). The CDR3 totals 14 residues. Germline lookup yields CDR1 MNHNS and CDR2 SASEGT. Trimming left V 3 bases short and J 4 bases short, with 12 bases between. CDR3 in amino acids: CASSDRGRGTEAFF. The CDR3 nucleotides read TGTGCCAGCAGTGACCGCGGTAGGGGCACTGAAGCTTTCTTT.

As to this clone: The same CDR3 can be traced to other DNA sequences in this sample. This rearrangement joins TRBV2 to TRBJ2-3, with D perhaps matching TRBD2 (6 bases). The germline V and J ends were trimmed by 5 bases and 1 base, with 7 bases remaining between them. This CDR3 contains 13 residues. Germline CDR1 SNHLY, CDR2 FYNNEI. The CDR3 coding sequence is TGTGCCAGCAGTTCGGGGGGCACAGATACGCAGTATTTT. Protein: CASSSGGTDTQYF.

Only one count was recorded for this clone. This chain connects TRBV4-1 to TRBJ1-2; D gene unclear. The CDR3 sequence is 13 residues long. Trimming stripped 1 base from V and 5 bases from J, with 8 bases between. CDR1 is MGHRA, CDR2 YSYEKL, per germline. The CDR3 sequence: CASSQGEEYGYTF. In DNA form, the CDR3 reads TGCGCCAGCAGCCAAGGGGAGGAGTATGGCTACACCTTC.

The rearrangement uses TRBV6-5 and TRBJ1-2; D is possibly TRBD1 (5 bases). CDR3 length equals 15 residues. From germline, CDR1 is MNHEY and CDR2 SVGAGI. The V end lost 7 bases, the J end lost 4 bases, and 19 bases lay between the germline ends. The CDR3 DNA sequence: TGTGCCAGCATCTCCGGGACCCTTTCCGGCTATGGCTACACCTTC. Amino acid sequence: CASISGTLSGYGYTF.

Note on this clone: Other nucleotide sequences from this sample produce the same CDR3. The rearrangement uses TRBV6-5 and TRBJ1-1, with a weak D call TRBD1 (5 bases). The germline V gene has CDR1 MNHEY and CDR2 SVGAGI. V lost 0 bases to trimming and J lost 1 base, with 6 bases between them. CDR3 size: 14 residues. The CDR3 region has the DNA TGTGCCAGCAGTTACTCAAGGGGGAACACTGAAGCTTTCTTT. This translates into CASSYSRGNTEAFF.

The rearrangement uses TRBV11-2 and TRBJ1-1; D perhaps matches TRBD1 (5 bases). Per germline, CDR1 SGHAT and CDR2 FQNNGV. CDR3 length equals 15 residues. Deletions cut 5 bases from V and 5 bases from J, with 18 bases between. CDR3 sequence reads: CASSLTPGRLTEAFF. The CDR3 nucleotides are TGTGCCAGCAGCCTAACTCCGGGACGCTTAACTGAAGCTTTCTTT.

The rearrangement uses TRBV7-6 and TRBJ2-3; 11 bases match TRBD2. Trimming took 5 bases from V and 6 from J; bases not matched to a gene: 7. The CDR3 has 15 residues. The V gene's germline CDR1 is SGHVS and CDR2 FNYEAQ. CDR3 sequence reads: CASSLSGGASDTQYF. The CDR3 bases are TGTGCCAGCAGCCTTAGCGGGGGGGCCTCGGATACGCAGTATTTT.

V and J are TRBV7-6 and TRBJ2-3; a weak D match, TRBD2 (5 bases). The CDR3 totals 14 residues. Germline-derived CDR1 and CDR2 are SGHVS and FNYEAQ. The V gene lost 5 bases and the J gene lost 3 bases, with 12 bases spanning the gap. CDR3 residues: CASSAAGNTDTQYF. In nucleotides, the CDR3 is TGTGCCAGCAGCGCAGCCGGGAATACAGATACGCAGTATTTT. The variable domain in full, with the rest retrieved from reference TRBV7-6 and TRBJ2-3, is GAGVSQSPRYKVTKRGQDVALRCDPISGHVSLYWYRQALGQGPEFLTYFNYEAQQDKSGLPNDRFSAERPEGSISTLTIQRTEQRDSAMYRCASSAAGNTDTQYFGPGTRLTVL.

The V and J genes are TRBV18 and TRBJ1-4; D gene uncertain. This CDR3 region has 15 residues. Trimming took 6 bases from V and 2 from J, leaving 13 bases between them. Germline V lookup: CDR1 KGHSH, CDR2 LQKENI. CDR3 amino acids: CASSPQVGTNEKLFF. DNA for the CDR3: TGTGCCAGCTCCCCCCAGGTGGGCACTAATGAAAAACTGTTTTTT.